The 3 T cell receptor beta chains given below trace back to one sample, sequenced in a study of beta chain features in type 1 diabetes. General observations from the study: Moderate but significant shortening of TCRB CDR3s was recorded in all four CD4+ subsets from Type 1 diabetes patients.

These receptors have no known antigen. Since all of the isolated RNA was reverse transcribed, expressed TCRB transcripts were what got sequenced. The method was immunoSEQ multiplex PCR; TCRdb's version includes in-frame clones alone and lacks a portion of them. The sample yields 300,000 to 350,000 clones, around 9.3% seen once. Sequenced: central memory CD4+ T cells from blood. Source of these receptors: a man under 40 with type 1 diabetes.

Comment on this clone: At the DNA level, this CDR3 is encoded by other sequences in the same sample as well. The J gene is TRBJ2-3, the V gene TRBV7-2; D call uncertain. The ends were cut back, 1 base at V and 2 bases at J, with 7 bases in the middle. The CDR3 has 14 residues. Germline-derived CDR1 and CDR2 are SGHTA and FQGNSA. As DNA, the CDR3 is TGTGCCAGCAGCTTAGGGCTCTTCACAGATACGCAGTATTTT. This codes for CASSLGLFTDTQYF. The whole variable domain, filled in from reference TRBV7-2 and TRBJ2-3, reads GAGVSQSPSNKVTEKGKDVELRCDPISGHTALYWYRQSLGQGLEFLIYFQGNSAPDKSGLPSDRFSAERTGGSVSTLTIQRTQQEDSAVYLCASSLGLFTDTQYFGPGTRLTVL.

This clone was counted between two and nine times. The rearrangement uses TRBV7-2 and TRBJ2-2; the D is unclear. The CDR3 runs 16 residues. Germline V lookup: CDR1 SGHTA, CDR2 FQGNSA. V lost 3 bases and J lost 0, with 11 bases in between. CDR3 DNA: TGTGCCAGCAGCTTGTTGGCACCTACGAACACCGGGGAGCTGTTTTTT. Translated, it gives CASSLLAPTNTGELFF. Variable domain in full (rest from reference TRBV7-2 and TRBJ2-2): GAGVSQSPSNKVTEKGKDVELRCDPISGHTALYWYRQSLGQGLEFLIYFQGNSAPDKSGLPSDRFSAERTGGSVSTLTIQRTQQEDSAVYLCASSLLAPTNTGELFFGEGSRLTVL.

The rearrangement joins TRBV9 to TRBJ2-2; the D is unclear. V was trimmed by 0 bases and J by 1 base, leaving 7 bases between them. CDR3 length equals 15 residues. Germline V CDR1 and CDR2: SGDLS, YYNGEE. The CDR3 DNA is TGTGCCAGCAGCGTAGGACACCTGAACACCGGGGAGCTGTTTTTT. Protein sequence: CASSVGHLNTGELFF.